Given below is one TCR beta chain in context. The CDR3 extends over 13 amino acids. The germline CDR1 and CDR2 sequences are GTSNPN and SVGIG (reference sequence). Deletions cut 2 bases from V and 5 bases from J, with 12 bases between. This entry belongs to a study of blood T cell repertoires in COVID-19. The wider study: Acute and convalescent COVID-19 specimens originated in the United States, Italy and Spain.

Profiling relied on immunoSEQ multiplex PCR, and the TCRdb table lists in-frame clones only, not all of them. The table includes around 46,000 clones, around 85% detected once. This clonotype was obtained from a human donor in a cohort sampled during active COVID-19. The donor label of this sample is uncertain. Source material: peripheral blood. The chain is built from TRBV30 and TRBJ1-1; D uncertain. As DNA, the CDR3 is TGTGCCTGGAGTAGAGGACTGGGGACTGAAGCTTTCTTT. It specifies CAWSRGLGTEAFF.